The 16 T cell receptor beta chains below were found in one sample sequenced in a study of cytomegalovirus exposure and HLA in healthy donors. Use of 60 Vbeta and 13 Jbeta primers characterized the PCR. Profiled with immunoSEQ multiplex PCR; TCRdb holds only in-frame clones, not every one. The sample includes 170,000 or so clones, less than 80% seen only once; the top ten take about 0.72%. The material sequenced was PBMCs. Receptor source: a middle-aged woman in good health and CMV-seronegative.

CDR3: CASSTTGGTEAFF. The CDR3 coding sequence is TGTGCCAGTAGTACGACAGGGGGAACTGAAGCTTTCTTT. The V gene is TRBV19, the J gene TRBJ1-1; 9 nucleotides match TRBD1. Germline V gene sequence: CDR1 LNHDA, CDR2 SQIVND (reference sequence). Trimming at V came to 4 bases and at J to 5 bases, leaving 2 bases not matched to a gene. There are 13 residues in the CDR3.

The gene calls are TRBV28 and TRBJ1-5; 8 bases agree with TRBD1. After removal of 8 bases from V and 2 bases from J, the junction contained 8 bases not matched to a gene. This CDR3 comprises 15 residues. Germline V lookup: CDR1 MDHEN, CDR2 SYDVKM. Written as DNA, the CDR3 is TGTGCCAGCGGTACAGGGGGAAACGGCAATCAGCCCCAGCATTTT. This gives the protein CASGTGGNGNQPQHF.

The chain employs TRBV9 and TRBJ1-3; TRBD1 aligns across 7 bases. V trimming: 0 bases; J trimming: 3 bases; junction bases outside the gene matches: 9. This CDR3 is built from 17 residues. Germline values: CDR1 SGDLS, CDR2 YYNGEE. CDR3 DNA sequence: TGTGCCAGCAGCGTAGGATTGGCAGGGGGGTATGGAAACACCATATATTTT. The encoded protein is CASSVGLAGGYGNTIYF.

In this sample, this clone turned up once. The J gene is TRBJ2-2, the V gene TRBV27; D is uncertain. The CDR3 runs to 16 residues. V was clipped by 4 bases and J by 2 bases, with 14 bases between them. Germline assignment: CDR1 MNHEY and CDR2 SMNVEV (reference sequence). Here the CDR3 reads CASSSDSIPNTGELFF. CDR3 DNA: TGTGCCAGCAGTTCCGACTCGATACCAAACACCGGGGAGCTGTTTTTT.

The chain recombines TRBV5-1 with TRBJ2-7; 7 bases map to TRBD1. The CDR3 runs 15 residues. CDR1 and CDR2 from the germline V gene are SGHRS and YFSETQ. The trim removed 0 bases at V and 1 base at J, leaving 4 bases unmatched. The CDR3 reads CASSLAPGQSYEQYF. CDR3 in DNA: TGCGCCAGCAGCTTGGCCCCGGGACAGTCCTACGAGCAGTACTTC. Using reference TRBV5-1 and TRBJ2-7 for the parts outside the CDR3, the full variable domain is KAGVTQTPRYLIKTRGQQVTLSCSPISGHRSVSWYQQTPGQGLQFLFEYFSETQRNKGNFPGRFSGRQFSNSRSEMNVSTLELGDSALYLCASSLAPGQSYEQYFGPGTRLTVT.

V gene TRBV19 combines with J gene TRBJ2-7; 9 nucleotides match TRBD1. This CDR3 is built from 15 residues. V shed 3 bases, J shed 1 base, and the junction held 4 bases outside the gene matches. Germline CDR1 is LNHDA and CDR2 is SQIVND (reference sequence). The CDR3 loop is CASSIGQGFSYEQYF. For the CDR3, the DNA is TGTGCCAGTAGTATTGGACAGGGGTTTTCCTACGAGCAGTACTTC.

The chain has TRBV5-1 and TRBJ2-1; 10 bases line up with TRBD2. CDR3 length: 14 residues. With 6 bases clipped from V and 6 bases from J, the junction kept 6 bases outside the gene matches. Germline values: CDR1 SGHRS, CDR2 YFSETQ. The CDR3 nucleotides are TGCGCCAGCACGAGCGGGAGGGCTGGCAATGAGCAGTTCTTC. Translated, it gives CASTSGRAGNEQFF.

This chain connects TRBV30 to TRBJ2-2; 7 nucleotides agree with TRBD2. The CDR3 totals 14 residues. Per the germline V gene, CDR1 is GTSNPN and CDR2 is SVGIG (reference sequence). After removal of 5 bases from V and 0 bases from J, the junction contained 3 bases not matched to a gene. The CDR3 DNA reads TGTGCCTGGGAAGCGGGGTCGAACACCGGGGAGCTGTTTTTT. Its translation: CAWEAGSNTGELFF. The whole variable domain, filled in from reference TRBV30 and TRBJ2-2, reads SQTIHQWPATLVQPVGSPLSLECTVEGTSNPNLYWYRQAAGRGLQLLFYSVGIGQISSEVPQNLSASRPQDRQFILSSKKLLLSDSGFYLCAWEAGSNTGELFFGEGSRLTVL.

J is TRBJ2-7 and V is TRBV5-1, with 7 bases aligning to TRBD1. The CDR3 loop spans 15 amino acids. With 4 bases clipped from V and 5 bases from J, the junction kept 12 bases outside the gene matches. Germline V gene lookup returns CDR1 SGHRS and CDR2 YFSETQ. The CDR3 sequence: CASSQDRPSPHEQYF. The CDR3 DNA is TGCGCCAGCAGCCAGGACAGGCCCTCTCCCCACGAGCAGTACTTC.

This clone was found a few times. This sequence joins TRBV5-6 and TRBJ1-1; D gene ambiguous. V lost 4 bases to trimming and J lost 3 bases, with 13 bases between them. Germline lookup yields CDR1 SGHDT and CDR2 YYEEEE. This CDR3 has 14 residues. In DNA form, the CDR3 reads TGTGCCAGCAGCCTTTTCCGAGAAGACACTGAAGCTTTCTTT. This codes for CASSLFREDTEAFF. Based on the CDR3 plus reference TRBV5-6 and TRBJ1-1, the full variable domain is DAGVTQSPTHLIKTRGQQVTLRCSPKSGHDTVSWYQQALGQGPQFIFQYYEEEERQRGNFPDRFSGHQFPNYSSELNVNALLLGDSALYLCASSLFREDTEAFFGQGTRLTVV.

V gene TRBV1 combines with J gene TRBJ2-7; the table gives TRBD2 as D, unverified against the DNA. TRBV1 has pseudogene status. The length of the CDR3 is 16 residues. CDR3 sequence: CTSGPRSGALTYEQYF. The CDR3 nucleotides are TGCACCAGCGGCCCTCGTAGCGGGGCATTAACCTACGAGCAGTACTTC.

The V call is TRBV6-1, the J call TRBJ1-5, with 8 bases that match TRBD1. The V and J ends lost 9 bases and 11 bases, in that order; junction bases with no gene match: 3. CDR1 MNHNS and CDR2 SASEGT come from the germline V gene. The CDR3 consists of 10 residues. CDR3 sequence (DNA): TGTGCCAGTAGGGACAGGACCCAGCATTTT. Residues: CASRDRTQHF.

Concerning this clone: Other DNA sequences from this sample encode an identical CDR3 as well. The chain uses TRBV5-1 and TRBJ2-3; possibly TRBD2 for D (5 bases). Germline values: CDR1 SGHRS, CDR2 YFSETQ. The CDR3 consists of 11 residues. V was pared by 4 bases and J by 6 bases, with 6 bases between. CDR3 in DNA: TGCGCCAGCAGCACTAGGGATACGCAGTATTTT. Translating it yields CASSTRDTQYF.

This clone appeared a few times. V usage is TRBV6-5 and J usage is TRBJ1-1; D perhaps matches TRBD1 (6 bases). V lost 5 bases and J 3 bases, leaving 16 bases between the germline ends. This CDR3 has 15 residues. Germline V gene sequence: CDR1 MNHEY, CDR2 SVGAGI. In nucleotides, the CDR3 is TGTGCCAGCAGTCCCCTCAACAGGGTAGACACTGAAGCTTTCTTT. Translating it yields CASSPLNRVDTEAFF.

This clone appeared once. The chain combines TRBV5-6 with TRBJ2-7, with 10 bases that match TRBD1. The CDR3 is 15 amino acids. V was pared by 4 bases and J by 5 bases, with 9 bases of the junction left unmatched. Germline loops: CDR1 SGHDT, CDR2 YYEEEE. DNA of the CDR3: TGTGCCAGCAGCCTCGCGACAGGGGGCGGGGACGAGCAGTACTTC. This gives the protein CASSLATGGGDEQYF. Using reference TRBV5-6 and TRBJ2-7 for the parts outside the CDR3, the full variable domain is DAGVTQSPTHLIKTRGQQVTLRCSPKSGHDTVSWYQQALGQGPQFIFQYYEEEERQRGNFPDRFSGHQFPNYSSELNVNALLLGDSALYLCASSLATGGGDEQYFGPGTRLTVT.

The chain has TRBV18 and TRBJ2-3; TRBD1 matches 9 bases. V dropped 6 bases and J dropped 6; count of bases not matched to a gene: 10. Germline values: CDR1 KGHSH, CDR2 LQKENI. CDR3 length: 15 amino acids. CDR3: CASSITGGAADTQYF. CDR3 bases: TGTGCCAGCTCTATTACAGGGGGCGCTGCGGATACGCAGTATTTT.